This entry concerns a single TCR beta chain. The target antigen is unknown. The data belong to a study of T cells expressing NK-cell markers. Study background: Serological testing identified most of the eight sequenced donors as HCMV-seropositive and one as seronegative. Study findings and constraints: There were several donors in whom these clonotypes also led the CD3+CD56-NKG2C+ fraction.

Synthesis of TCR beta cDNA relied on 5'RACE template switching carrying UMIs. TCRdb reworked the 5' RACE reads into one entry per CDR3 protein, no DNA. Its table lists about 370,000 distinct CDR3 sequences. Germline V gene sequence: CDR1 SNHLY, CDR2 FYNNEI. The CDR3 runs to 14 residues. The V and J genes are TRBV2 and TRBJ2-2; the D call from TCRdb, TRBD1, cannot be confirmed without DNA. Input material: blood T cells: a sorted CD56 or NKG2C T cell subset, CD4+ or CD8+ T cells, or bulk PBMC T cells (not recorded which). This TCR was recovered from a woman in her 50s in good health. This CDR3 is CASGGPENTGELFF.